This T cell receptor (beta chain) was identified during a study of T-cell reconstitution after alpha-beta-depleted transplantation in children. J was trimmed by 3 bases and V by 2 bases; bases with no gene match: 4. The CDR3 has 16 amino acids. Unique molecular identifiers were incorporated when the TCRbeta library was constructed. TCRdb re-derived calls from the PCR reads in MiXCR, one entry per CDR3 protein. The sample records 700,000 to 950,000 distinct CDR3 sequences, 15% to 20% being singletons. The rearrangement uses TRBV12-3 or TRBV12-4 and TRBJ2-1, with 10 bases fitting TRBD2. This sample comprised PBMCs, mostly from graft donor cells, obtained 360 days after TCRalphabeta/CD19-depleted stem cell transplant. The sequence was collected from a male patient under 18 who had a stem cell transplant for acute lymphoblastic leukemia, so the T cells may come from the graft donor. The CDR3 DNA follows: TGTGCCAGCAGTTTAAGGCTAGCGGGAGACTACAATGAGCAGTTCTTC. It yields the protein CASSLRLAGDYNEQFF.